This T cell receptor beta chain stems from a study of blood T cell repertoires in COVID-19. Study information: The samples span acute and convalescent COVID-19 from the United States, Italy and Spain.

In this sample, this clone turned up once. The method was immunoSEQ multiplex PCR; TCRdb's version includes in-frame clones alone and lacks a portion of them. Here the sample spans over 35,000 clones, about 88% being singletons. The sequencing input was peripheral blood. The sequence came from a man in his 70s with active COVID-19.

CDR3 in amino acids: CASSLVVGLAGGYEQFF. As DNA, the CDR3 is TGTGCCAGCAGCTTAGTTGTGGGACTAGCGGGGGGGTATGAGCAGTTCTTC. V gene TRBV7-2 combines with J gene TRBJ2-1, with 16 bases lining up with TRBD2. This CDR3 has 17 residues. Germline-derived CDR1 and CDR2 are SGHTA and FQGNSA. Losses at the gene ends were 1 base for V and 8 bases for J; bases not matched to a gene: 5.